This passage covers 20 T cell receptor beta chains from one sample sequenced in a study of chemoradiotherapy in HPV16-positive cancers. Method: immunoSEQ multiplex PCR; TCRdb's copy keeps in-frame clones and lacks some. The data show over 300 clones, with 70% to 90% seen just once and around 5.7% held by the top ten. The sample consisted of tumor tissue, taken from a patient who underwent chemoradiotherapy. All receptors derive from a human donor with HPV-associated anogenital cancer.

The rearrangement joins TRBV19 to TRBJ2-5; D not resolved. Trimming removed 7 bases from V and 1 base from J, with 13 bases in between. The CDR3 sequence is 14 residues long. Germline loops: CDR1 LNHDA, CDR2 SQIVND (reference sequence). The DNA for the CDR3 is TGTGCCAGTAAGTTTTCCGGCAGCCAAGAGACCCAGTACTTC. This translates into CASKFSGSQETQYF. Full variable domain (missing parts from reference TRBV19 and TRBJ2-5): DGGITQSPKYLFRKEGQNVTLSCEQNLNHDAMYWYRQDPGQGLRLIYYSQIVNDFQKGDIAEGYSVSREKKESFPLTVTSAQKNPTAFYLCASKFSGSQETQYFGPGTRLLVL.

This clone was recorded once. This chain connects TRBV7-3 to TRBJ1-1; D is undetermined. V dropped 5 bases and J dropped 0 bases, with 13 bases sitting between them. The CDR3 loop spans 15 amino acids. Per germline, CDR1 SGHTA and CDR2 FQGTGA. CDR3 sequence reads: CASSPSDGLNTEAFF. DNA of the CDR3: TGTGCCAGCAGCCCATCGGACGGATTGAACACTGAAGCTTTCTTT.

This chain links TRBV5-8 with TRBJ1-1; no definite D call. Trimming left V 3 bases short and J 4 bases short, with 7 bases between. Germline loops: CDR1 SGHTS, CDR2 YDEGEE. The CDR3 length is 12 residues. CDR3 residues: CASSSTGTEAFF. The CDR3, as DNA: TGTGCCAGCAGCTCCACTGGCACTGAAGCTTTCTTT. The full variable domain, with the rest looked up from reference TRBV5-8 and TRBJ1-1, is EAGVTQSPTHLIKTRGQQATLRCSPISGHTSVYWYQQALGLGLQFLLWYDEGEERNRGNFPPRFSGRQFPNYSSELNVNALELEDSALYLCASSSTGTEAFFGQGTRLTVV.

The chain is built from TRBV19 and TRBJ1-2; D is ambiguous. The V gene lost 9 bases and the J gene lost 8 bases, with 22 bases spanning the gap. The germline CDR1 and CDR2 sequences are LNHDA and SQIVND (reference sequence). The CDR3 spans 14 residues. The CDR3 spells CASNGGRGRGGYTF. DNA for the CDR3: TGTGCCAGCAATGGTGGTAGAGGGCGAGGCGGCTACACCTTC.

The chain carries TRBV10-1 and TRBJ2-5; D is possibly TRBD1 or TRBD2 (6 bases each). Per the germline V gene, CDR1 is WNHNN and CDR2 is SYGVQD (reference sequence). The CDR3 runs 16 residues. V lost 3 bases, J lost 4 bases, and 18 bases lay in between. Written as DNA, the CDR3 is TGCGCCAGCAGTGATGGGACCGGGGGCGAGGGAGAGACCCAGTACTTC. This encodes CASSDGTGGEGETQYF.

The J gene is TRBJ1-3, the V gene TRBV5-4; D remains unclear. The V end lost 0 bases, the J end lost 2 bases, and 6 bases lay between the germline ends. The CDR3 extends over 14 amino acids. Germline CDR1 is SGHNT and CDR2 is YYREEE (reference sequence). For the CDR3, the DNA is TGTGCCAGCAGCTTGGGGGCCCCTGGAAACACCATATATTTT. This sequence encodes CASSLGAPGNTIYF.

The rearrangement links TRBV25-1 to TRBJ1-1; the D is unclear. Germline V gene lookup returns CDR1 MGHDK and CDR2 SYGVNS. V dropped 3 bases and J dropped 3 bases, with 11 bases sitting between them. The CDR3 length is 14 residues. The CDR3 nucleotides read TGTGCCAGCAGTGATAGTGTCACCTACACTGAAGCTTTCTTT. The encoded protein is CASSDSVTYTEAFF.

The rearrangement uses TRBV19 and TRBJ1-4, with a tentative D call TRBD1 (5 bases). This CDR3 is built from 17 residues. V was clipped by 4 bases and J by 0 bases, with 15 bases between them. The V gene's germline CDR1 is LNHDA and CDR2 SQIVND (reference sequence). The CDR3 DNA is TGTGCCAGTAGTAAAAAAGGGACGTTGACAACTAATGAAAAACTGTTTTTT. Translation: CASSKKGTLTTNEKLFF.

This chain connects TRBV11-2 to TRBJ2-1, with TRBD2 identical over 10 bases. V was pared by 0 bases and J by 3 bases, with 2 bases of the junction left unmatched. The CDR3 runs 16 residues. The germline V gene has CDR1 SGHAT and CDR2 FQNNGV. CDR3 sequence (DNA): TGTGCCAGCAGCTTAGATGGACTAGCGGACTACAATGAGCAGTTCTTC. Protein sequence: CASSLDGLADYNEQFF.

This sequence joins TRBV2 and TRBJ1-3; the match to TRBD1 covers 9 bases. This CDR3 contains 16 residues. Trimming took 4 bases from V and 1 from J; bases not matched to a gene: 5. The germline V gene encodes CDR1 SNHLY and CDR2 FYNNEI. DNA of the CDR3: TGTGCCAGCAGTGGTCGGGACAGGGTGTCTGGAAACACCATATATTTT. It yields the protein CASSGRDRVSGNTIYF.

This clone has just a few counts. The rearrangement uses TRBV19 and TRBJ1-1; D remains unclear. CDR3 length equals 13 residues. Per the germline V gene, CDR1 is LNHDA and CDR2 is SQIVND (reference sequence). V was pared by 4 bases and J by 1 base, with 7 bases between. CDR3 loop: CASSSRRNTEAFF. The CDR3 DNA reads as TGTGCCAGTAGTAGTCGGAGGAACACTGAAGCTTTCTTT. The full variable domain, rest sourced from reference TRBV19 and TRBJ1-1, is DGGITQSPKYLFRKEGQNVTLSCEQNLNHDAMYWYRQDPGQGLRLIYYSQIVNDFQKGDIAEGYSVSREKKESFPLTVTSAQKNPTAFYLCASSSRRNTEAFFGQGTRLTVV.

This clone appeared once. The chain is built from TRBV27 and TRBJ1-5; D is ambiguous. Germline V lookup: CDR1 MNHEY, CDR2 SMNVEV (reference sequence). The germline V and J ends were trimmed by 3 bases and 5 bases, with 14 bases remaining between them. This CDR3 is 15 amino acids long. The chain's CDR3 is CASSLYFSGDQPQHF. DNA for the CDR3: TGTGCCAGCAGTTTGTATTTTTCGGGCGATCAGCCCCAGCATTTT.

The chain combines TRBV4-1 with TRBJ1-4; perhaps TRBD1 as D (6 bases). The V and J ends lost 0 bases and 8 bases respectively, with 16 bases between them. In germline, CDR1 is MGHRA, CDR2 YSYEKL. The length of the CDR3 is 16 residues. CDR3 bases: TGCGCCAGCAGCCAAGATATTCAGGGGATTTGGGAAAAACTGTTTTTT. It codes for CASSQDIQGIWEKLFF.

The J gene is TRBJ2-7, the V gene TRBV6-6; perhaps D is TRBD1 or TRBD2 (6 bases each). The V and J ends lost 7 bases and 6 bases respectively, with 19 bases between them. In germline, CDR1 is MNHNY, CDR2 SVGAGI (reference sequence). This CDR3 has 14 amino acids. The CDR3 nucleotides read TGTGCCAGCAAGCTCGAAAAGGGGGGTCTCGAGCAGTACTTC. This gives the protein CASKLEKGGLEQYF.

The rearrangement links TRBV5-1 to TRBJ1-1, with D possibly TRBD1 on 5 matching bases. Deletions cut 4 bases from V and 0 bases from J, with 10 bases between. CDR1 and CDR2 (germline): SGHRS, YFSETQ. This CDR3 contains 14 residues. The CDR3 protein is CASSAHRMNTEAFF. DNA for the CDR3: TGCGCCAGCAGCGCGCACAGGATGAACACTGAAGCTTTCTTT.

CDR3 in amino acids: CASSQGGSYEQYF. In nucleotides, the CDR3 is TGCGCTTCTTCGCAGGGGGGCTCCTACGAGCAGTACTTC. The chain links TRBV10-2 to TRBJ2-7; tentative D call: TRBD1 (7 bases). This CDR3 comprises 13 residues. Per the germline V gene, CDR1 is WSHSY and CDR2 is SAAADI.

In DNA, the CDR3 is TGCGCCAGCTCACAGGGGGAAGTGGGAACTAATGAAAAACTGTTTTTT. Protein product: CASSQGEVGTNEKLFF. The chain links TRBV5-1 to TRBJ1-4; 8 bases align to TRBD1. The junction had 9 bases not matched to a gene; V was cut back by 7 bases and J by 1 base. The germline gives CDR1 SGHRS, CDR2 YFSETQ. This CDR3 is 16 amino acids long.

V gene TRBV28 combines with J gene TRBJ2-2; possible D gene TRBD2, 6 bases. CDR1 MDHEN and CDR2 SYDVKM come from the germline V gene. Trimming pared 4 bases from V and 3 bases from J, leaving 18 bases between. The CDR3 contains 17 residues. This CDR3 is CASSWGWGLRDTGELFF. In DNA form, the CDR3 reads TGTGCCAGCAGTTGGGGTTGGGGACTCAGAGACACCGGGGAGCTGTTTTTT.

The chain has TRBV30 and TRBJ1-2, with 7 bases aligning to TRBD1. The ends lost 1 base at V and 7 bases at J; junction bases unmatched: 6. The CDR3 is made up of 13 amino acids. The germline CDR1 and CDR2 sequences are GTSNPN and SVGIG (reference sequence). The CDR3 coding sequence is TGTGCCTGGAGTGACTGGGCAGGGGGTGGCTACACCTTC. This codes for CAWSDWAGGGYTF.

The rearrangement uses TRBV10-2 and TRBJ2-7; 8 positions agree with TRBD2. CDR3 size: 14 residues. The germline V gene has CDR1 WSHSY and CDR2 SAAADI. Trimming cost V 8 bases and J 6 bases; bases outside gene matches: 12. The CDR3: CASVGLGTRREQYF. CDR3 in DNA: TGCGCCAGCGTCGGGTTGGGGACTAGGCGCGAGCAGTACTTC.